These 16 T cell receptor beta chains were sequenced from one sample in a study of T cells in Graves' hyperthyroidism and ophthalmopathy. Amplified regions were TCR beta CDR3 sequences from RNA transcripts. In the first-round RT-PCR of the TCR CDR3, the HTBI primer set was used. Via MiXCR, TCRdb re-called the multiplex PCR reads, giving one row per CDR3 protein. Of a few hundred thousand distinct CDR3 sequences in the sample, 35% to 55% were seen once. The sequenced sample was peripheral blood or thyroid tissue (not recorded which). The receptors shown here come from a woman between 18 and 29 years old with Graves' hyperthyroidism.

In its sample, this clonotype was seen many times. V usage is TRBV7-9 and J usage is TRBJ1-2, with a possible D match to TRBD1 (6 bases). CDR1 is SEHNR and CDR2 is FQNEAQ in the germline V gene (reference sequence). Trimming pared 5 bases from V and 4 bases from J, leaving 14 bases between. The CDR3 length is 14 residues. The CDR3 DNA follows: TGTGCCAGCAGCCCCAGTACAGGGATCTATGGCTACACCTTC. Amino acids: CASSPSTGIYGYTF.

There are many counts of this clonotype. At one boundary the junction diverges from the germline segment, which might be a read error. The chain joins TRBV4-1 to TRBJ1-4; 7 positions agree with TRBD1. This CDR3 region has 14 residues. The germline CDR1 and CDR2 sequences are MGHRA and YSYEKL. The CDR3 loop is CASSEDRDDEKLFF. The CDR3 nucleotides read TGCGCCAGCAGCGAAGACAGGGACGATGAAAAACTGTTTTTT.

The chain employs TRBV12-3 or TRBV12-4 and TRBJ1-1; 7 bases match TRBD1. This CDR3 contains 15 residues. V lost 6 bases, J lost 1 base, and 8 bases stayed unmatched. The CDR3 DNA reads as TGTGCCAGCAGGGCAAGGGGGCGCAGGAACACTGAAGCTTTCTTT. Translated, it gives CASRARGRRNTEAFF.

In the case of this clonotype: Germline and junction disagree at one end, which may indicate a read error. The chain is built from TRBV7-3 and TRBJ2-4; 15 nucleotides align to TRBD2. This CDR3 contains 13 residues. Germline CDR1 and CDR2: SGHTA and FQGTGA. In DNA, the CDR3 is TGTGCCAGCAGCTTTGGACTAGCGGGAGGGCCGGAGTTC. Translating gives CASSFGLAGGPEF.

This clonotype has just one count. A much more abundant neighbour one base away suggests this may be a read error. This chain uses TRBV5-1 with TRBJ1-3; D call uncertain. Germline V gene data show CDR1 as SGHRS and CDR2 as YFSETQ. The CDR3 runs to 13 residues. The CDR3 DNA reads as TGCGCCAACAGCCGACTGACGGGAAACACCATATATTTT. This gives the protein CANSRLTGNTIYF.

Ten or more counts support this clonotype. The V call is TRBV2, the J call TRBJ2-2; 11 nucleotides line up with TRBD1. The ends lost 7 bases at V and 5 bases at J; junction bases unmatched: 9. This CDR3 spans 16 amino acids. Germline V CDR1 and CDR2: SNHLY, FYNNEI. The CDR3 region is CASTEWDRGVTGELFF. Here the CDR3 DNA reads TGTGCCAGCACCGAATGGGACAGGGGGGTAACCGGGGAGCTGTTTTTT.

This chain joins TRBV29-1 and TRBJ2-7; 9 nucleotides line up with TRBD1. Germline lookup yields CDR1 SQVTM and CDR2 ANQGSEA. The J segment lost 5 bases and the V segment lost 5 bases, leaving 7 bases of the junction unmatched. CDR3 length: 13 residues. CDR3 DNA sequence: TGCAGCGTTAGACAGGGGGAAAAAAACGAGCAGTACTTC. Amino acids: CSVRQGEKNEQYF.

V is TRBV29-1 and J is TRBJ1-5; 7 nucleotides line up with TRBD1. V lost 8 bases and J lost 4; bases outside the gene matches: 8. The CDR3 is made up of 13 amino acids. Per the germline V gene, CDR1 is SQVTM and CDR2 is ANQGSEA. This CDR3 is CSSWTGLNQPQHF. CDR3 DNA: TGCAGCAGTTGGACAGGCCTTAATCAGCCCCAGCATTTT.

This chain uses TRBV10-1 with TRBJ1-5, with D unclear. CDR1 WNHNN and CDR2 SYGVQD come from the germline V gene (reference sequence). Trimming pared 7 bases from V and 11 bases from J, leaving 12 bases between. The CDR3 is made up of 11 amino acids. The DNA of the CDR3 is TGCGCCAGCAAGGCTAGCGAGACCCAGCATTTT. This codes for CASKASETQHF.

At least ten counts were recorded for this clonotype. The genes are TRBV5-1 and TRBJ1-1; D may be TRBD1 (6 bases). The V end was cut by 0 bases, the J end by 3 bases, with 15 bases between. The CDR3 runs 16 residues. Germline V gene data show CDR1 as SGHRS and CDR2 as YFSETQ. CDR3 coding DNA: TGCGCCAGCAGCTTGGTCCGGGGGGCAGGGGACACTGAAGCTTTCTTT. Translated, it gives CASSLVRGAGDTEAFF. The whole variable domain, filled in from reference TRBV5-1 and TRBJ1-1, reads KAGVTQTPRYLIKTRGQQVTLSCSPISGHRSVSWYQQTPGQGLQFLFEYFSETQRNKGNFPGRFSGRQFSNSRSEMNVSTLELGDSALYLCASSLVRGAGDTEAFFGQGTRLTVV.

In nucleotides, the CDR3 is TGTGCCACCAGCAGAGATCACGGGCGATTCTTT. It specifies CATSRDHGRFF. This chain links TRBV15 with TRBJ1-1; D unresolved. Germline V gene lookup returns CDR1 LNHNV and CDR2 YYDKDF (reference sequence). The V and J ends lost 0 bases and 14 bases respectively, with 10 bases between them. CDR3 length: 11 amino acids.

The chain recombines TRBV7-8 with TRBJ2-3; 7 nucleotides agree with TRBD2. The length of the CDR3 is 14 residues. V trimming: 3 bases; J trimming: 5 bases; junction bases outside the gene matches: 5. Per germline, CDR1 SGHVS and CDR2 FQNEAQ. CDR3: CASSFLGGGDTQYF. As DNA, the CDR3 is TGTGCCAGCAGCTTTCTCGGCGGGGGAGATACGCAGTATTTT. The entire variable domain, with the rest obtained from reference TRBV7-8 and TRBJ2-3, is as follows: GAGVSQSPRYKVAKRGQDVALRCDPISGHVSLFWYQQALGQGPEFLTYFQNEAQLDKSGLPSDRFFAERPEGSVSTLKIQRTQQEDSAVYLCASSFLGGGDTQYFGPGTRLTVL.

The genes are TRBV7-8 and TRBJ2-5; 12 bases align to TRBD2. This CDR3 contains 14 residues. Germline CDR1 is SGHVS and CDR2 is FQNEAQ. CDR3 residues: CASALAGGTKTQYF. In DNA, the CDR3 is TGTGCTAGTGCCCTAGCGGGAGGGACGAAGACCCAGTACTTC.

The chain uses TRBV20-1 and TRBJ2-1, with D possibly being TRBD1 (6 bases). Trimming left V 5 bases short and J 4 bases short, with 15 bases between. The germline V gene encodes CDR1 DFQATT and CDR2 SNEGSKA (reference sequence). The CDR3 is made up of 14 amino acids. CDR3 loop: CSASPGQFYNEQFF. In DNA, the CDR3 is TGCAGTGCTTCCCCCGGACAGTTTTACAATGAGCAGTTCTTC.

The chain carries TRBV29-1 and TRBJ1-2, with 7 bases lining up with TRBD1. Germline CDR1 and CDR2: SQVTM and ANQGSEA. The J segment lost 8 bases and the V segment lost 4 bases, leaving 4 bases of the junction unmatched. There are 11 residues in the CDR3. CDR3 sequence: CSVGTGNGYTF. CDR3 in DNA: TGCAGCGTTGGGACAGGAAACGGCTACACCTTC. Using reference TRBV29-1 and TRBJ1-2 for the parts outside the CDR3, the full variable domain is SAVISQKPSRDICQRGTSLTIQCQVDSQVTMMFWYRQQPGQSLTLIATANQGSEATYESGFVIDKFPISRPNLTFSTLTVSNMSPEDSSIYLCSVGTGNGYTFGSGTRLTVV.

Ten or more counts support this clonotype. In nucleotides, the CDR3 is TGCAGCGCCGCCAAACAGGGTGCTGTTAATGAAAAACTGTTTTTT. Encoded protein: CSAAKQGAVNEKLFF. The J gene is TRBJ1-4, the V gene TRBV29-1, with D perhaps matching TRBD1 (6 bases). Germline CDR1 is SQVTM and CDR2 is ANQGSEA. The V gene lost 7 bases and the J gene lost 4 bases, with 19 bases spanning the gap. The CDR3 sequence is 15 residues long.